These T cell receptor beta chains were read from a single sample in a study of shared clonotypes between healthy human individuals. Some clones are missing from TCRdb's copy, which holds only in-frame ones; the method was immunoSEQ multiplex PCR. Of hundreds of thousands of clones in the sample, almost 97% were seen once. The material sequenced was naive CD4+ T cells sorted from blood. Receptor source: a woman younger than 45 in good health. CDR3s include the opening cysteine and the closing phenylalanine or tryptophan. The order of the fields is V gene, D gene, clone size, CDR3 length, J gene, CDR3 protein, CDR3 DNA. D genes are given only for firm matches. Some rows have no size entry. The others give once, few or many, or a class for an expanded clone.

V: TRBV19; D: NA; size: NA; length: 17; J: TRBJ2-2; CDR3: CASSSVQQRANTGELFF; DNA: TGTGCCAGTAGTAGTGTCCAGCAGAGAGCGAACACCGGGGAGCTGTTTTTT
V: TRBV5-6; D: NA; size: NA; length: 14; J: TRBJ2-5; CDR3: CASTPGAAQETQYF; DNA: TGTGCCAGCACCCCTGGAGCGGCCCAAGAGACCCAGTACTTC
V: TRBV19; D: TRBD2; size: NA; length: 16; J: TRBJ2-2; CDR3: CASRSGTSGRQGELFF; DNA: TGTGCCAGTAGATCCGGGACTAGCGGGAGACAGGGGGAGCTGTTTTTT
V: TRBV5-4; D: NA; size: NA; length: 14; J: TRBJ2-7; CDR3: CASSLPGVAYEQYF; DNA: TGTGCCAGCAGCTTGCCAGGGGTAGCCTACGAGCAGTACTTC
V: TRBV18; D: TRBD1; size: NA; length: 14; J: TRBJ1-2; CDR3: CASSRTGINYGYTF; DNA: TGTGCCAGCTCACGGACAGGGATTAACTATGGCTACACCTTC
V: TRBV5-5; D: NA; size: once; length: 15; J: TRBJ2-7; CDR3: CASSLGPGHSYEQYF; DNA: TGTGCCAGCAGCTTGGGGCCAGGGCACTCCTACGAGCAGTACTTC
V: TRBV5-5; D: TRBD1; size: NA; length: 15; J: TRBJ1-1; CDR3: CASSHGTVMNTEAFF; DNA: TGTGCCAGCAGCCACGGGACAGTAATGAACACTGAAGCTTTCTTT
V: TRBV28; D: TRBD1; size: NA; length: 15; J: TRBJ1-5; CDR3: CASSFGTGGNQPQHF; DNA: TGTGCCAGCAGTTTTGGGACAGGGGGCAATCAGCCCCAGCATTTT
V: TRBV6-5; D: NA; size: NA; length: 13; J: TRBJ1-5; CDR3: CASSYSVLSAQHF; DNA: TGTGCCAGCAGTTACTCAGTTTTATCAGCCCAGCATTTT
V: TRBV7-9; D: NA; size: NA; length: 12; J: TRBJ2-1; CDR3: CASSLISTEQFF; DNA: TGTGCCAGCAGCTTAATATCGACAGAGCAGTTCTTC
V: TRBV6-5; D: NA; size: NA; length: 13; J: TRBJ1-1; CDR3: CASSYPINTEAFF; DNA: TGTGCCAGCAGTTACCCAATAAACACTGAAGCTTTCTTT
V: TRBV19; D: NA; size: NA; length: 15; J: TRBJ2-6; CDR3: CASSMMGSGANVLTF; DNA: TGTGCCAGTAGTATGATGGGGTCCGGGGCCAACGTCCTGACTTTC
V: TRBV29-1; D: NA; size: NA; length: 13; J: TRBJ2-2; CDR3: CSVDQGNTGELFF; DNA: TGCAGCGTTGATCAGGGCAACACCGGGGAGCTGTTTTTT
V: TRBV27; D: TRBD2; size: NA; length: 18; J: TRBJ2-3; CDR3: CASSLRLAGVPYTDTQYF; DNA: TGTGCCAGCAGTTTAAGACTAGCGGGAGTCCCCTACACAGATACGCAGTATTTT
V: TRBV5-1; D: TRBD2; size: once; length: 16; J: TRBJ2-5; CDR3: CASSTATSGRGETQYF; DNA: TGCGCCAGCAGCACAGCGACTAGCGGGCGGGGGGAGACCCAGTACTTC
V: TRBV5-1; D: NA; size: NA; length: 14; J: TRBJ2-1; CDR3: CASSLTSDGGEQFF; DNA: TGCGCCAGCAGCTTAACCTCGGACGGCGGCGAGCAGTTCTTC
V: TRBV18; D: NA; size: NA; length: 14; J: TRBJ2-7; CDR3: CASSPPDRTYEQYF; DNA: TGTGCCAGCTCACCCCCTGATAGGACCTACGAGCAGTACTTC
V: TRBV10-1; D: NA; size: NA; length: 13; J: TRBJ2-1; CDR3: CASSHHLAGEQFF; DNA: TGCGCCAGCAGTCACCATCTAGCCGGGGAGCAGTTCTTC
V: TRBV7-2; D: NA; size: NA; length: 15; J: TRBJ2-5; CDR3: CASSPAPGVQETQYF; DNA: TGTGCCAGCAGTCCCGCCCCGGGGGTCCAAGAGACCCAGTACTTC
V: TRBV29-1; D: NA; size: NA; length: 13; J: TRBJ2-7; CDR3: CSVFWQGRAEQYF; DNA: NA
V: TRBV28; D: NA; size: NA; length: 15; J: TRBJ2-6; CDR3: CASRNQGSGANVLTF; DNA: TGTGCCAGCAGAAATCAGGGCTCTGGGGCCAACGTCCTGACTTTC
V: TRBV30; D: NA; size: NA; length: 13; J: TRBJ1-1; CDR3: CAWSKDMNTEAFF; DNA: TGTGCCTGGTCCAAGGACATGAACACTGAAGCTTTCTTT
V: TRBV28; D: NA; size: NA; length: 12; J: TRBJ1-5; CDR3: CASSTSRASWHF; DNA: TGTGCCAGCAGTACATCCAGGGCATCTTGGCATTTT
V: TRBV20-1; D: NA; size: NA; length: 11; J: TRBJ2-7; CDR3: CSGRESYEQYF; DNA: TGCAGTGGTCGGGAGTCCTACGAGCAGTACTTC
V: TRBV6-5; D: NA; size: once; length: 13; J: TRBJ1-5; CDR3: CASRRQLNQPQHF; DNA: TGTGCCAGCAGACGACAGCTTAACCAGCCCCAGCATTTT
V: TRBV2; D: NA; size: NA; length: 14; J: TRBJ2-4; CDR3: CASSELPGGGFQYF; DNA: TGTGCCAGCAGTGAATTACCCGGAGGGGGGTTTCAGTACTTC
V: TRBV5-4; D: NA; size: NA; length: 15; J: TRBJ2-7; CDR3: CASSSFGTGRYEQYF; DNA: TGTGCCAGCAGTTCATTTGGGACGGGTCGTTACGAGCAGTACTTC
V: TRBV7-8; D: NA; size: NA; length: 16; J: TRBJ2-1; CDR3: CASSLRGGGGVREQFF; DNA: TGTGCCAGCAGCTTACGTGGGGGAGGAGGCGTGAGGGAGCAGTTCTTC